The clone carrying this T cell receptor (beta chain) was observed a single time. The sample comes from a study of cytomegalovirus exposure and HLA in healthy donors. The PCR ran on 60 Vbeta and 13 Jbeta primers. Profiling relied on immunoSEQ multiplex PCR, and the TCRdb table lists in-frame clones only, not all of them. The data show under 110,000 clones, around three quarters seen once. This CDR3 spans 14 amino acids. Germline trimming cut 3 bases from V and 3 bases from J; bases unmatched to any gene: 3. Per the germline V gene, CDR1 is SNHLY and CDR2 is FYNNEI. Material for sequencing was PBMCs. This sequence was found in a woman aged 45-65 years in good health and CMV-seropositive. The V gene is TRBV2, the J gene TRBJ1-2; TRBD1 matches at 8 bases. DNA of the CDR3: TGTGCCAGCAGTGACAGGGGGCTGTACTATGGCTACACCTTC. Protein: CASSDRGLYYGYTF.